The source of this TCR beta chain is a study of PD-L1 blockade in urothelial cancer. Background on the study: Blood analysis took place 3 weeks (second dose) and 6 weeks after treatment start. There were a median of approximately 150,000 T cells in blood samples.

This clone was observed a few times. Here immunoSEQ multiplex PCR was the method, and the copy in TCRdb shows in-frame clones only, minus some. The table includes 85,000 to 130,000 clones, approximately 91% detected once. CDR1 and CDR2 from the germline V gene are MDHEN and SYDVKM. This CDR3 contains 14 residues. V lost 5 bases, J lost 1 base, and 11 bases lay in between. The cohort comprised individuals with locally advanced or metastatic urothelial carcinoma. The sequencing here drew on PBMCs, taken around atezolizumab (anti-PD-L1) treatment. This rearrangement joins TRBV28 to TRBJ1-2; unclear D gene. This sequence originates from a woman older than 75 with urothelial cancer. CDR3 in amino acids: CASSPYGSNYGYTF. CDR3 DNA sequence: TGTGCCAGCAGTCCATACGGTAGTAACTATGGCTACACCTTC.